The next 32 T cell receptor beta chains were all read from a single sample in a study of blood T cells in healthy people across ages (dated by TCRdb to between 2015 and 2016). Library preparation was by 5' RACE. The sequencer listed for this sample is Illumina HiSeq 2500. A second PCR of about 6 to 11 cycles was run with a J-beta primer mix and a sample-barcoded 5' primer. TCRdb applied fastp at Q25 and MiXCR to the public reads, then kept only in-frame beta chains. Each CDR3 protein gets just one entry, which takes the most common genes and DNA from the rows behind it. In all, the sample holds hundreds of thousands of distinct CDR3 sequences, and about 42% of those were seen once. Of the sample, 20% to 25% is held by the ten largest clones. The sequencing input was blood. Receptors originate from a woman aged 60-75 years in good health.

The genes are TRBV11-2 and TRBJ1-1; D is undetermined. The CDR3 is 14 amino acids. Germline V gene sequence: CDR1 SGHAT, CDR2 FQNNGV. The V gene lost 1 base and the J gene lost 4 bases, with 10 bases spanning the gap. DNA for the CDR3: TGTGCCAGCAGCTTAGGTGCGTCGACCACTGAAGCTTTCTTT. Translated: CASSLGASTTEAFF. Looking up the rest from reference TRBV11-2 and TRBJ1-1 gives the full variable domain: EAGVAQSPRYKIIEKRQSVAFWCNPISGHATLYWYQQILGQGPKLLIQFQNNGVVDDSQLPKDRFSAERLKGVDSTLKIQPAKLEDSAVYLCASSLGASTTEAFFGQGTRLTVV.

In its sample, this clonotype was seen a few times. The gene calls are TRBV3-1 and TRBJ1-2; D call uncertain. The germline CDR1 and CDR2 sequences are LGHDT and YNNKEL (reference sequence). Trimming took 4 bases from V and 8 from J, leaving 14 bases between them. This CDR3 contains 13 residues. The CDR3 DNA sequence: TGTGCCAGCAGCCCCTCCGGACTCCAGGGCTACACCTTC. Amino acid sequence: CASSPSGLQGYTF.

The CDR3 reads CASSLRDPSDGYTF. DNA for the CDR3: TGTGCCAGCAGTTTACGGGACCCCAGCGATGGCTACACCTTC. The chain carries TRBV27 and TRBJ1-2; weak D call: TRBD1 (5 bases). Germline V lookup: CDR1 MNHEY, CDR2 SMNVEV (reference sequence). Trimming shortened V by 2 bases and J by 6 bases, and 13 bases separated the two germline ends. This CDR3 has 14 amino acids.

V is TRBV6-5 and J is TRBJ2-7, with D possibly being TRBD2 (6 bases). The CDR3 runs 14 residues. V lost 6 bases, J lost 12 bases, and 24 bases lay in between. The germline CDR1 and CDR2 sequences are MNHEY and SVGAGI. The CDR3 spells CASSPGSPTPPRYF. The CDR3, as DNA: TGTGCCAGCAGCCCCGGGAGCCCTACCCCCCCACGGTACTTC.

This clonotype has more than one count but fewer than ten. V is TRBV12-3 or TRBV12-4 and J is TRBJ2-5; either TRBD1 or TRBD2 may supply D (5 bases each). The CDR3 totals 14 residues. The V end was cut by 0 bases, the J end by 11 bases, with 16 bases between. The CDR3 DNA reads TGTGCCAGCAGTTTAGCCAGGGCGGGCTTTGAGCAGTACTTC. It is translated as CASSLARAGFEQYF.

The genes are TRBV29-1 and TRBJ1-2; D might be TRBD1 (5 bases). Deletions cut 6 bases from V and 10 bases from J, with 15 bases between. Per germline, CDR1 SQVTM and CDR2 ANQGSEA. CDR3 length equals 11 residues. The CDR3: CSVHRTLVYTF. Written as DNA, the CDR3 is TGCAGCGTCCATAGGACATTGGTCTACACCTTC.

The rearrangement uses TRBV7-2 and TRBJ1-2; D not resolved. Germline CDR1 and CDR2: SGHTA and FQGNSA. CDR3 length equals 14 residues. With 2 bases removed from V and 4 bases from J, the gap between germline ends came to 11 bases. The DNA of the CDR3 is TGTGCCAGCAGCTTATCGGACGGACCCTATGGCTACACCTTC. Translating gives CASSLSDGPYGYTF.

A few counts support this clonotype. The chain has TRBV6-2 or TRBV6-3 and TRBJ1-2; TRBD1 might be the D (6 bases). Deletions cut 7 bases from V and 2 bases from J, with 11 bases between. CDR1 and CDR2 from the germline V gene are MNHEY and SVGEGT. This CDR3 is built from 13 residues. The CDR3 DNA follows: TGTGCCAGCAACTTACAGGGCAACTATGGCTACACCTTC. Translated, it gives CASNLQGNYGYTF.

This clonotype was detected ten times or more. The CDR3 bases are TGTGCCAGCTCGGGGACAGGGGGTGAGCAGTACTTC. It translates to CASSGTGGEQYF. The gene calls are TRBV12-3 or TRBV12-4 and TRBJ2-5, with 11 bases lining up with TRBD1. This CDR3 is built from 12 residues. After removal of 8 bases from V and 11 bases from J, the junction contained 7 bases not matched to a gene.

J is TRBJ2-5 and V is TRBV9; perhaps TRBD2 as D (5 bases). Per germline, CDR1 SGDLS and CDR2 YYNGEE. Trimming took 4 bases from V and 4 from J, leaving 14 bases between them. This CDR3 comprises 14 residues. CDR3: CASSRSERAETQYF. The CDR3 region has the DNA TGTGCCAGCAGCCGCAGCGAGAGGGCAGAGACCCAGTACTTC.

The chain joins TRBV5-1 to TRBJ2-1; D not certain. The CDR3 sequence is 15 residues long. The V gene's germline CDR1 is SGHRS and CDR2 YFSETQ. V was trimmed by 0 bases and J by 2 bases, leaving 9 bases between them. CDR3 amino acids: CASSLEGWPYNEQFF. CDR3 bases: TGCGCCAGCAGCTTGGAAGGGTGGCCCTACAATGAGCAGTTCTTC.

This sequence joins TRBV7-9 and TRBJ2-4; tentatively, D is TRBD1 (6 bases). The assigned J gene may be wrong: the sequence end matches TRBJ2-7 better. The CDR3 loop spans 13 amino acids. The germline V gene has CDR1 SEHNR and CDR2 FQNEAQ (reference sequence). In DNA form, the CDR3 reads TGTGCCAGCAGCTGGACAGAAACCTACGAGCAGTACTTC. This translates into CASSWTETYEQYF.

V gene TRBV4-3 combines with J gene TRBJ1-2, with unresolved D. The CDR3 is 15 amino acids. The V and J ends lost 0 bases and 6 bases respectively, with 14 bases between them. The germline gives CDR1 LGHNA, CDR2 YSLEER. The CDR3: CASSQDRATIDGYTF. The CDR3 bases are TGCGCCAGCAGCCAAGATCGGGCAACCATCGATGGCTACACCTTC.

CDR3 loop: CASSGGGGYEQYF. The CDR3 bases are TGTGCCAGCAGTGGAGGGGGTGGGTACGAGCAGTACTTC. The chain employs TRBV2 and TRBJ2-7; a possible D gene is TRBD1 (6 bases). V was trimmed by 4 bases and J by 4 bases, leaving 11 bases between them. Germline V gives CDR1 SNHLY, CDR2 FYNNEI. This CDR3 is built from 13 residues.

The J gene is TRBJ2-1, the V gene TRBV12-3 or TRBV12-4; D gene uncertain. The CDR3 totals 11 residues. V lost 5 bases, J lost 10 bases, and 9 bases lay in between. The CDR3 coding sequence is TGTGCCAGCAGTCCCAAAGCGGAGCAGTTCTTC. It codes for CASSPKAEQFF.

A word on this clonotype: This may come from a read error, since a much larger clone is one base off. The gene calls are TRBV29-1 and TRBJ2-7; 9 bases agree with TRBD2. The germline CDR1 and CDR2 sequences are SQVTM and ANQGSEA. V shed 5 bases, J shed 7 bases, and the junction held 12 bases outside the gene matches. This CDR3 has 14 residues. CDR3 nucleotides: TGCAGCGTTTGGCGGGGGGGAGGCTACAATGAGCAGTACTTC. Protein sequence: CSVWRGGGYNEQYF.

This clonotype was picked up one time. The V call is TRBV11-2, the J call TRBJ2-3; TRBD1 agrees at 8 bases. Germline V CDR1 and CDR2: SGHAT, FQNNGV. With V trimmed by 5 bases and J by 0 bases, 13 bases remained unmatched. The length of the CDR3 is 18 residues. The CDR3 sequence is CASSIITAGGVSTDTQYF. DNA of the CDR3: TGTGCCAGCAGCATCATCACCGCAGGGGGCGTTAGCACAGATACGCAGTATTTT.

The table lists this clonotype with a few counts. The chain has TRBV20-1 and TRBJ2-7; 7 bases map to TRBD2. Germline V lookup: CDR1 DFQATT, CDR2 SNEGSKA (reference sequence). V shed 5 bases and J 0 bases; nucleotides not matched to a gene: 4. The CDR3 has 13 residues. In DNA form, the CDR3 reads TGCAGTGCTTTCGGGGGGAACTCCTACGAGCAGTACTTC. Translating it yields CSAFGGNSYEQYF.

This chain joins TRBV4-3 and TRBJ2-3, with 10 bases lining up with TRBD2. This CDR3 has 15 amino acids. Germline CDR1 reads LGHNA; CDR2 reads YSLEER. V dropped 1 base and J dropped 12; count of bases not matched to a gene: 10. The CDR3 region has the DNA TGCGCCAGCAGCCAAGGAGGAGCGGGAGGGCCATTACAGTATTTT. Protein sequence: CASSQGGAGGPLQYF.

The genes are TRBV6-6 and TRBJ2-7; 7 bases match TRBD2. Per the germline V gene, CDR1 is MNHNY and CDR2 is SVGAGI (reference sequence). This CDR3 spans 15 amino acids. J gave up 2 bases and V 7 bases, and 11 bases lay outside the gene matches. Here the CDR3 reads CASIGNGRKAYEQYF. In DNA, the CDR3 is TGTGCCAGCATAGGAAACGGGAGGAAAGCCTACGAGCAGTACTTC.

There are a few counts of this clonotype. The chain joins TRBV7-2 to TRBJ2-7; TRBD1 agrees at 7 bases. The tail of the sequence fits TRBJ2-5 better, so the J call may be wrong. Germline CDR1 reads SGHTA; CDR2 reads FQGNSA. The CDR3 totals 15 residues. The CDR3 nucleotides read TGTGCCAGCAGCTTACAGGATATACAGGGGAAGACCCAGTACTTC. Translated, it gives CASSLQDIQGKTQYF.

Comments on this clonotype: At one boundary the junction diverges from the germline segment, which might be a read error. The V and J genes are TRBV6-5 and TRBJ1-5, with D possibly matching TRBD1 (5 bases). CDR1 and CDR2 (germline): MNHEY, SVGAGI. This CDR3 spans 14 amino acids. In nucleotides, the CDR3 is TGCGCCAGCAGTTATAGGGGAAGGGATCAGCCCCAGCATTTT. It encodes CASSYRGRDQPQHF.

This clonotype was observed a few times. This sequence joins TRBV20-1 and TRBJ1-2, with D possibly matching TRBD1 (6 bases). CDR1 is DFQATT, CDR2 SNEGSKA, per germline (reference sequence). Trimming took off 2 bases at V and 7 bases at J, with 17 bases between the two ends. The CDR3 covers 14 residues. CDR3 residues: CSARQQGREGGYTF. CDR3 nucleotides: TGCAGTGCTAGACAGCAGGGGCGCGAGGGTGGCTACACCTTC.

The DNA of the CDR3 is TGCAGTGCTAGCAGGGGTGGAGGCTGGGATACGCAGTATTTT. It yields the protein CSASRGGGWDTQYF. This chain joins TRBV20-1 and TRBJ2-3, with a weak D call TRBD1 (6 bases). Deletions cut 3 bases from V and 6 bases from J, with 16 bases between. CDR1 DFQATT and CDR2 SNEGSKA come from the germline V gene (reference sequence). This CDR3 contains 14 residues.

V gene TRBV9 combines with J gene TRBJ2-7; D unclear. Germline values: CDR1 SGDLS, CDR2 YYNGEE. CDR3 length: 15 residues. V lost 3 bases to trimming and J lost 7 bases, with 20 bases between them. The CDR3 reads CASSEGTLSYNEQYF. CDR3 nucleotide sequence: TGTGCCAGCAGCGAAGGAACCCTCTCCTACAATGAGCAGTACTTC. Variable domain in full (rest from reference TRBV9 and TRBJ2-7): DSGVTQTPKHLITATGQRVTLRCSPRSGDLSVYWYQQSLDQGLQFLIQYYNGEERAKGNILERFSAQQFPDLHSELNLSSLELGDSALYFCASSEGTLSYNEQYFGPGTRLTVT.

This sequence joins TRBV6-6 and TRBJ1-5, with D unclear. The germline CDR1 and CDR2 sequences are MNHNY and SVGAGI (reference sequence). V lost 0 bases, J lost 7 bases, and 7 bases lay in between. This CDR3 has 13 amino acids. The CDR3 region is CASSYSQDQPQHF. The CDR3 DNA is TGTGCCAGCAGTTACTCTCAGGACCAGCCCCAGCATTTT.

This clonotype has a handful of counts. This rearrangement joins TRBV6-2 or TRBV6-3 to TRBJ2-1; D is ambiguous. Germline V CDR1 and CDR2: MNHEY, SVGEGT. The CDR3 contains 17 residues. V gave up 2 bases and J gave up 0 bases, with 14 bases separating them. The CDR3 coding sequence is TGTGCCAGCAGTTACCTCGCCACTGGCGTCTCCTACAATGAGCAGTTCTTC. It encodes CASSYLATGVSYNEQFF.

This clonotype was counted between two and nine times. The chain links TRBV28 to TRBJ2-4; D may match TRBD1 or TRBD2 (5 bases each). The germline V and J ends were trimmed by 5 bases and 13 bases, with 18 bases remaining between them. Germline V gene data show CDR1 as MDHEN and CDR2 as SYDVKM. The CDR3 has 13 amino acids. Written as DNA, the CDR3 is TGTGCCAGCAGTACCGGGACCGGATTACGGCAGTACTTC. Amino acids: CASSTGTGLRQYF.

The chain recombines TRBV7-2 with TRBJ2-3; 12 positions agree with TRBD2. CDR1 and CDR2 from the germline V gene are SGHTA and FQGNSA. The CDR3 extends over 16 amino acids. V shed 5 bases, J shed 5 bases, and the junction held 8 bases outside the gene matches. In nucleotides, the CDR3 is TGTGCCAGCAGCCCTCAGACTAGCGGGAGTGGAGATACGCAGTATTTT. Its translation is CASSPQTSGSGDTQYF.

This clonotype was counted a few times. This could be a read error, since a much larger clone is one nucleotide away. The J gene is TRBJ2-1, the V gene TRBV12-3 or TRBV12-4; 10 nucleotides line up with TRBD2. This CDR3 contains 15 residues. CDR3 region: CASSPLAGVDNERFF. The CDR3 DNA sequence: TGTGCCAGCAGTCCGCTAGCGGGAGTAGACAATGAGCGGTTCTTC.

The genes are TRBV24-1 and TRBJ1-5; maybe TRBD1 (5 bases). The germline V gene has CDR1 KGHDR and CDR2 SFDVKD. This CDR3 is built from 11 residues. Trimming cost V 10 bases and J 5 bases, with 8 bases left between them. The CDR3 is CATLRDQPQHF. CDR3 sequence (DNA): TGTGCCACGCTCAGGGATCAGCCCCAGCATTTT.

Of note for this clonotype: A much bigger clone sits one base away, suggesting this may be a read error. The V call is TRBV12-3 or TRBV12-4, the J call TRBJ2-4; D tentatively fits TRBD1 or TRBD2 (5 bases each). This CDR3 has 15 amino acids. V lost 4 bases and J lost 5, with 15 bases in between. The CDR3 nucleotides read TGTGCCAGCAGTTATGCGGCCGGGGACCAAAACATTCAGTACTTC. This encodes CASSYAAGDQNIQYF.